This TCR beta chain was sequenced during a study of T cell changes during pregnancy in multiple sclerosis. The method was immunoSEQ multiplex PCR; TCRdb's version includes in-frame clones alone and lacks a portion of them. The data hold some 61,000 clones, with about 89% observed a single time. From germline, CDR1 is LNHDA and CDR2 SQIVND (reference sequence). The CDR3 extends over 16 amino acids. Deletions cut 4 bases from V and 2 bases from J, with 18 bases between. The specimen comprised peripheral blood, sampled in the second trimester of pregnancy. V is TRBV19 and J is TRBJ2-7; no clear D. The sequence came from a female donor with multiple sclerosis, enrolled in a pregnancy study. CDR3 bases: TGTGCCAGTAGTACCCGACACGCCACAGCCCCCTACGAGCAGTACTTC. Its protein is CASSTRHATAPYEQYF.